Listed here are 23 T cell receptor beta chains from one sample, sequenced in a study of T cells in localized non-small cell lung cancer. Profiling relied on immunoSEQ multiplex PCR, and the TCRdb table lists in-frame clones only, not all of them. The sample carries approximately 2,000 clones, 22% recorded once. The sequencing used normal lung tissue next to the tumor, collected before any cancer treatment. These receptor sequences come from a man aged 40-75 years with stage II lung adenocarcinoma.

This clone has more than one count but fewer than ten. V gene TRBV9 combines with J gene TRBJ1-6; D not resolved. The CDR3 is made up of 14 amino acids. The V and J ends lost 0 bases and 8 bases respectively, with 9 bases between them. Germline assignment: CDR1 SGDLS and CDR2 YYNGEE. CDR3 bases: TGTGCCAGCAGCGTAGGCCGTACCGATTCACCCCTCCACTTT. Amino acid sequence: CASSVGRTDSPLHF.

This clone counts as medium-sized. The rearrangement links TRBV11-3 to TRBJ2-1; a possible D gene is TRBD2 (7 bases). This CDR3 has 14 amino acids. V dropped 7 bases and J dropped 6 bases, with 16 bases sitting between them. The germline V gene has CDR1 SGHNT and CDR2 YENEEA. The CDR3 DNA reads as TGTGCCAGCACCCAAGGGGGGGGTGGCAATGAGCAGTTCTTC. It translates to CASTQGGGGNEQFF.

Comments on this clone: The same CDR3 can be traced to other DNA sequences in this sample. The rearrangement joins TRBV19 to TRBJ1-1; 7 nucleotides agree with TRBD1. After removal of 10 bases from V and 2 bases from J, the junction contained 7 bases not matched to a gene. This CDR3 contains 13 residues. The germline gives CDR1 LNHDA, CDR2 SQIVND (reference sequence). CDR3 coding DNA: TGTGCCACCCAGGAGGGGGCCAACACTGAAGCTTTCTTT. Its protein product is CATQEGANTEAFF.

This clone is categorized as medium-sized. The gene calls are TRBV25-1 and TRBJ2-5; TRBD1 might be the D (5 bases). V was clipped by 5 bases and J by 0 bases, with 13 bases between them. Germline V lookup: CDR1 MGHDK, CDR2 SYGVNS. This CDR3 comprises 15 residues. The CDR3: CASSNSRVYQETQYF. The CDR3 coding sequence is TGTGCCAGCAGTAACTCCAGGGTGTACCAAGAGACCCAGTACTTC. Full variable domain (remainder filled in from reference TRBV25-1 and TRBJ2-5): EADIYQTPRYLVIGTGKKITLECSQTMGHDKMYWYQQDPGMELHLIHYSYGVNSTEKGDLSSESTVSRIRTEHFPLTLESARPSHTSQYLCASSNSRVYQETQYFGPGTRLLVL.

The sample holds a few counts of this clone. The chain recombines TRBV6-8 with TRBJ2-6, with D unresolved. The germline V and J ends were trimmed by 5 bases and 1 base, with 6 bases remaining between them. Germline lookup yields CDR1 MNHGY and CDR2 SAAAGT. There are 14 residues in the CDR3. The CDR3: CASSLVSGANVLTF. DNA for the CDR3: TGTGCCAGCAGTCTAGTATCTGGGGCCAACGTCCTGACTTTC.

By frequency in the sample, this clone is large. The chain combines TRBV6-8 with TRBJ1-1; D uncertain. The CDR3 runs to 13 residues. V lost 0 bases and J 4 bases, leaving 6 bases between the germline ends. Germline CDR1 and CDR2: MNHGY and SAAAGT. CDR3 nucleotides: TGTGCCAGCAGTTACTCCTGGGGCACTGAAGCTTTCTTT. This translates into CASSYSWGTEAFF.

This sequence joins TRBV29-1 and TRBJ2-2, with TRBD1 as a possible D gene (6 bases). The germline V and J ends were trimmed by 4 bases and 3 bases, with 9 bases remaining between them. The CDR3 runs 13 residues. In germline, CDR1 is SQVTM, CDR2 ANQGSEA. Here the CDR3 reads CSVAGQYTGELFF. For the CDR3, the DNA is TGCAGCGTTGCCGGACAGTACACCGGGGAGCTGTTTTTT.

The chain joins TRBV29-1 to TRBJ1-1; D may be TRBD1 (5 bases). The V end was cut by 5 bases, the J end by 5 bases, with 21 bases between. The CDR3 is 15 amino acids. Germline V gives CDR1 SQVTM, CDR2 ANQGSEA. CDR3 protein: CSVLPLGTGGTEAFF. In DNA form, the CDR3 reads TGCAGCGTTCTACCCCTAGGGACTGGGGGAACTGAAGCTTTCTTT.

Sample share makes this clone large. This chain links TRBV9 with TRBJ1-1; no reliable D call. The CDR3 sequence is 15 residues long. Trimming stripped 8 bases from V and 0 bases from J, with 17 bases between. Per the germline V gene, CDR1 is SGDLS and CDR2 is YYNGEE. CDR3 in DNA: TGTGCCAGTACAGAGGGCCGAATCATGAACACTGAAGCTTTCTTT. This sequence encodes CASTEGRIMNTEAFF.

This rearrangement joins TRBV10-2 to TRBJ1-2; tentatively, D is TRBD1 (5 bases). The V gene's germline CDR1 is WSHSY and CDR2 SAAADI. Trimming removed 3 bases at V and 14 bases at J, with 16 bases between. The CDR3 runs to 12 residues. CDR3 in DNA: TGCGCCAGCAGTGAACGGGACTCCCCTAGGACCTTC. Amino acid sequence: CASSERDSPRTF.

This clone turned up a few times. The gene calls are TRBV28 and TRBJ2-6; D remains ambiguous. This CDR3 region has 17 residues. Germline V gene data show CDR1 as MDHEN and CDR2 as SYDVKM. Trimming shortened V by 2 bases and J by 5 bases, and 16 bases separated the two germline ends. This CDR3 is CASSLSMTQSRANVLTF. DNA for the CDR3: TGTGCCAGCAGTTTAAGCATGACACAAAGTCGGGCCAACGTCCTGACTTTC. The full variable domain, completed using reference TRBV28 and TRBJ2-6, is DVKVTQSSRYLVKRTGEKVFLECVQDMDHENMFWYRQDPGLGLRLIYFSYDVKMKEKGDIPEGYSVSREKKERFSLILESASTNQTSMYLCASSLSMTQSRANVLTFGAGSRLTVL.

This clone was observed a few times. The chain has TRBV10-2 and TRBJ1-1, with a weak D call TRBD1 (6 bases). The CDR3 runs 12 residues. The V gene's germline CDR1 is WSHSY and CDR2 SAAADI. V dropped 7 bases and J dropped 8 bases, with 14 bases sitting between them. In DNA, the CDR3 is TGCGCCAGCACACCGACAGGTCGAGAAGCTTTCTTT. Its translation: CASTPTGREAFF.

V is TRBV11-3 and J is TRBJ2-7, with 11 bases matching TRBD2. CDR3 length: 16 residues. The trim removed 3 bases at V and 0 bases at J, leaving 4 bases unmatched. CDR1 is SGHNT, CDR2 YENEEA, per germline. CDR3 sequence reads: CASSLASGGSSYEQYF. The DNA of the CDR3 is TGTGCCAGCAGCTTGGCTAGCGGGGGGTCCTCCTACGAGCAGTACTTC.

Sample share makes this clone large (0.1 to 1%). The DNA of the CDR3 is TGCGCCAGCAGTCAGGGCGGGGGGGCCTACGAGCAGTACGTC. This encodes CASSQGGGAYEQYV. This sequence joins TRBV10-2 and TRBJ2-7, with 9 bases aligning to TRBD2. The CDR3 runs 14 residues. CDR1 and CDR2 (germline): WSHSY, SAAADI. V lost 5 bases and J lost 2; bases outside the gene matches: 4.

J is TRBJ2-6 and V is TRBV11-3; D is perhaps TRBD1 (5 bases). Trimming removed 0 bases from V and 2 bases from J, with 8 bases in between. The CDR3 is 16 residues long. The germline V gene encodes CDR1 SGHNT and CDR2 YENEEA. The CDR3 DNA is TGTGCCAGCAGCTTAGAGGGCAGGGCTGGGGCCAACGTCCTGACTTTC. Translation: CASSLEGRAGANVLTF.

The V call is TRBV29-1, the J call TRBJ2-7; 8 bases agree with TRBD1. Germline values: CDR1 SQVTM, CDR2 ANQGSEA. This CDR3 spans 15 amino acids. With V trimmed by 7 bases and J by 0 bases, 11 bases remained unmatched. Here the CDR3 reads CSGLVTGGFSYEQYV. The CDR3 DNA sequence: TGCAGCGGTCTCGTAACAGGGGGATTCTCCTACGAGCAGTACGTC.

V gene TRBV6-8 combines with J gene TRBJ1-3; no reliable D call. The germline CDR1 and CDR2 sequences are MNHGY and SAAAGT. The CDR3 runs 15 residues. V was trimmed by 5 bases and J by 0 bases, leaving 11 bases between them. CDR3 coding DNA: TGTGCCAGCAGTCCTAATGCAGCCTCTGGAAACACCATATATTTT. This translates into CASSPNAASGNTIYF.

The CDR3 coding sequence is TGTGCCAGTAGTCCCTCTTCGGGGAACACTGAAGCTTTCTTT. It is translated as CASSPSSGNTEAFF. This chain joins TRBV19 and TRBJ1-1, with D unresolved. From germline, CDR1 is LNHDA and CDR2 SQIVND (reference sequence). This CDR3 is 14 amino acids long. V gave up 5 bases and J gave up 1 base, with 11 bases separating them.

The CDR3 region has the DNA TGTGCCAGCAGTTATTCGGCTAGCGGGGGCTACGAGCAGTACTTC. It codes for CASSYSASGGYEQYF. V gene TRBV6-8 combines with J gene TRBJ2-7, with 10 bases lining up with TRBD2. J was trimmed by 3 bases and V by 3 bases; bases with no gene match: 5. This CDR3 is 15 amino acids long. Germline loops: CDR1 MNHGY, CDR2 SAAAGT.

This clone is labeled as medium-sized. The chain combines TRBV6-8 with TRBJ1-2, with D possibly matching TRBD1 (6 bases). This CDR3 contains 15 residues. Germline values: CDR1 MNHGY, CDR2 SAAAGT. Trimming stripped 0 bases from V and 8 bases from J, with 16 bases between. CDR3 sequence reads: CASSYSNRGGLGYTF. The DNA of the CDR3 is TGTGCCAGCAGTTACTCGAATCGTGGGGGCCTAGGCTACACCTTC.

This clone has just a few counts. The chain recombines TRBV19 with TRBJ1-4; TRBD1 is a possible D gene (5 bases). V shed 6 bases and J shed 14 bases, with 25 bases lying between them. Germline CDR1 and CDR2: LNHDA and SQIVND (reference sequence). CDR3 length: 15 amino acids. CDR3 loop: CASRGRASKESMLFF. Here the CDR3 DNA reads TGTGCCAGTAGGGGCAGGGCCAGCAAGGAGAGTATGCTGTTTTTT. Complete variable domain (other parts from reference TRBV19 and TRBJ1-4): DGGITQSPKYLFRKEGQNVTLSCEQNLNHDAMYWYRQDPGQGLRLIYYSQIVNDFQKGDIAEGYSVSREKKESFPLTVTSAQKNPTAFYLCASRGRASKESMLFFGSGTQLSVL.

The rearrangement uses TRBV19 and TRBJ1-4; TRBD1 matches at 7 bases. J lost 8 bases, V lost 5 bases, and 11 bases had no gene match. The CDR3 spans 15 residues. The germline V gene has CDR1 LNHDA and CDR2 SQIVND (reference sequence). CDR3 sequence reads: CASSPRENRGEKLFF. The CDR3 DNA sequence: TGTGCCAGTAGTCCTCGGGAAAACAGGGGCGAAAAACTGTTTTTT.

The V and J genes are TRBV19 and TRBJ2-7; TRBD1 matches 8 bases. The germline CDR1 and CDR2 sequences are LNHDA and SQIVND (reference sequence). The CDR3 extends over 13 amino acids. After removal of 5 bases from V and 6 bases from J, the junction contained 6 bases not matched to a gene. The CDR3 sequence is CASSLTGTGEQYF. CDR3 DNA: TGTGCCAGTAGTCTCACCGGGACAGGCGAGCAGTACTTC.